Below are 6 T cell receptor beta chains sequenced from a single sample in a study of early stage breast cancer tumors (dated 2017 in TCRdb). Library prep was done by the immunoSEQ multiplex PCR assay. TCRdb holds this immuneACCESS table with in-frame rearrangements only. Some clones are missing; in checked studies, unresolved V genes explain under half, and the rest has no known cause. The sample includes about 46,000 clones, with over 75% observed a single time. 3.4% of the sample lies in the top ten. Sequences were obtained from blood. The receptors originated from a person aged 35 to 50 with breast cancer.

The rearrangement joins TRBV7-2 to TRBJ2-3, with D tentatively TRBD1 (6 bases). The germline V gene encodes CDR1 SGHTA and CDR2 FQGNSA. V was trimmed by 5 bases and J by 4 bases, leaving 10 bases between them. This CDR3 spans 13 amino acids. Here the CDR3 reads CASSPQGSDTQYF. DNA of the CDR3: TGTGCCAGCAGCCCACAGGGTTCAGATACGCAGTATTTT.

The gene calls are TRBV2 and TRBJ2-7, with 8 bases aligning to TRBD2. In germline, CDR1 is SNHLY, CDR2 FYNNEI. The CDR3 has 15 residues. V was pared by 6 bases and J by 0 bases, with 7 bases of the junction left unmatched. The CDR3 DNA follows: TGTGCCAGCAGCCTACTAGCGGCCCGCTCCTACGAGCAGTACTTC. Protein sequence: CASSLLAARSYEQYF.

This chain connects TRBV6-5 to TRBJ2-3; D gene ambiguous. This CDR3 has 15 amino acids. Looked up from germline, CDR1 is MNHEY and CDR2 is SVGAGI. V was trimmed by 0 bases and J by 1 base, leaving 8 bases between them. Here the CDR3 DNA reads TGTGCCAGCAGTTACTCTGGCAGCCGCACAGATACGCAGTATTTT. Translation gives CASSYSGSRTDTQYF.

The V gene is TRBV7-2, the J gene TRBJ2-5, with D unclear. V was pared by 2 bases and J by 7 bases, with 8 bases between. The V gene's germline CDR1 is SGHTA and CDR2 FQGNSA. The CDR3 is 12 amino acids. CDR3 in amino acids: CASSLYSGTQYF. DNA for the CDR3: TGTGCCAGCAGCTTATACTCGGGGACCCAGTACTTC.

The chain combines TRBV29-1 with TRBJ1-2; no reliable D call. Germline CDR1 SQVTM, CDR2 ANQGSEA. The CDR3 has 13 amino acids. Trimming took 7 bases from V and 6 from J, leaving 18 bases between them. The CDR3 region is CSALDPTNHGYTF. The DNA for the CDR3 is TGCAGCGCCCTGGACCCGACGAACCATGGCTACACCTTC.

This rearrangement joins TRBV18 to TRBJ2-2; D gene ambiguous. Germline CDR1 and CDR2: KGHSH and LQKENI. Deletions cut 6 bases from V and 1 base from J, with 12 bases between. The CDR3 is made up of 15 amino acids. The CDR3 nucleotides are TGTGCCAGCTCCACCATCCCGCGGAACACCGGGGAGCTGTTTTTT. Translated: CASSTIPRNTGELFF.